The 9 T cell receptor beta chains in this list originate from one sample, sequenced in a study of memory CD4+ T cells and cytomegalovirus serostatus (dated by TCRdb to about 2019). Single viable CD3+CD4+CD8-CD45RO+ cells were sorted as memory CD4+ T cells on a FACSAria II. The library was produced with the immunoSEQ multiplex PCR assay. TCRdb limited this immuneACCESS table to in-frame rearrangements with V and J called. A share of clones is missing; checked studies link under half to unresolved V genes, and the rest is unexplained. The sample table records over 65,000 clones; 65% to 85% of these occur just once. Jointly, the top ten make up less than 0.85% of the sample. Sequenced sample: memory CD4+ T cells from blood. These receptors were taken from an adult in good health and CMV-seronegative.

The gene calls are TRBV5-1 and TRBJ1-6; unclear D gene. This CDR3 spans 15 amino acids. CDR1 and CDR2 from the germline V gene are SGHRS and YFSETQ. The ends were cut back, 0 bases at V and 8 bases at J, with 12 bases in the middle. The CDR3 nucleotides are TGCGCCAGCAGCTTGGGAGGGCGCGGGGATTCACCCCTCCACTTT. The encoded protein is CASSLGGRGDSPLHF.

The V call is TRBV18, the J call TRBJ2-5, with a possible D match to TRBD1 (5 bases). V was trimmed by 3 bases and J by 4 bases, leaving 9 bases between them. The CDR3 extends over 13 amino acids. Germline V CDR1 and CDR2: KGHSH, LQKENI. For the CDR3, the DNA is TGTGCCAGCTCACCGTCCAGGGCAGAGACCCAGTACTTC. The encoded protein is CASSPSRAETQYF.

The CDR3 DNA follows: TGTGCCAGCAGTCCGGAACGAGATACGCAGTATTTT. It encodes CASSPERDTQYF. The rearrangement links TRBV2 to TRBJ2-3, with D uncertain. V lost 5 bases and J 5 bases, leaving 8 bases between the germline ends. The CDR3 totals 12 residues. Germline V gene sequence: CDR1 SNHLY, CDR2 FYNNEI.

In its sample, this clone was seen a few times. The V gene is TRBV2, the J gene TRBJ2-7; no firm D call. This CDR3 spans 13 amino acids. Trimming took 2 bases from V and 6 from J, leaving 11 bases between them. From germline, CDR1 is SNHLY and CDR2 FYNNEI. The CDR3 protein is CASSEPFLPEQYF. The CDR3 DNA is TGTGCCAGCAGTGAACCCTTTTTGCCCGAGCAGTACTTC.

The chain employs TRBV30 and TRBJ2-3; the D call may be TRBD1 or TRBD2 (6 bases each). The CDR3 consists of 15 residues. V shed 1 base and J shed 0 bases, with 11 bases lying between them. Per the germline V gene, CDR1 is GTSNPN and CDR2 is SVGIG (reference sequence). CDR3 nucleotides: TGTGCCTGGAGTGCGGGGGCAACTAGCACAGATACGCAGTATTTT. This encodes CAWSAGATSTDTQYF.

The chain carries TRBV6-1 and TRBJ1-1; the match to TRBD1 covers 12 bases. The CDR3 is made up of 15 amino acids. Unmatched junction bases numbered 7, after V lost 10 bases and J lost 1 base. The V gene's germline CDR1 is MNHNS and CDR2 SASEGT. In DNA, the CDR3 is TGTGCCACCCCGGGACAGGGGGCGGGGAACACTGAAGCTTTCTTT. Residues: CATPGQGAGNTEAFF.

The gene calls are TRBV6-1 and TRBJ1-2, with a possible D match to TRBD1 (5 bases). Germline CDR1 and CDR2: MNHNS and SASEGT. The V gene lost 4 bases and the J gene lost 0 bases, with 6 bases spanning the gap. The CDR3 contains 13 residues. CDR3: CASSAGANYGYTF. CDR3 coding DNA: TGTGCCAGCAGTGCGGGGGCTAACTATGGCTACACCTTC.

The chain joins TRBV6-5 to TRBJ1-2; D may be TRBD1 (6 bases). Germline values: CDR1 MNHEY, CDR2 SVGAGI. Trimming left V 0 bases short and J 0 bases short, with 11 bases between. The CDR3 contains 16 residues. As DNA, the CDR3 is TGTGCCAGCAGTTACTCGAGTCAGGGGCCTAACTATGGCTACACCTTC. It encodes CASSYSSQGPNYGYTF.

This chain links TRBV7-8 with TRBJ2-7; D uncertain. The V gene lost 1 base and the J gene lost 4 bases, with 2 bases spanning the gap. CDR1 and CDR2 (germline): SGHVS, FQNEAQ. The CDR3 totals 11 residues. The CDR3 DNA follows: TGTGCCAGCAGCTTAGTGTACGAGCAGTACTTC. Protein sequence: CASSLVYEQYF. The variable domain in full, completed from reference TRBV7-8 and TRBJ2-7, reads GAGVSQSPRYKVAKRGQDVALRCDPISGHVSLFWYQQALGQGPEFLTYFQNEAQLDKSGLPSDRFFAERPEGSVSTLKIQRTQQEDSAVYLCASSLVYEQYFGPGTRLTVT.